This T cell receptor beta chain was sequenced for a study of blood T cell repertoires in COVID-19. About the research overall: Donors in the United States, Italy and Spain gave samples during acute or convalescent COVID-19. In each case, the material was cDNA or gDNA derived from T cells, B-cell-depleted T cells, or PBMCs.

The junction had 17 bases not matched to a gene; V was cut back by 5 bases and J by 3 bases. Looked up from germline, CDR1 is SEHNR and CDR2 is FQNEAQ (reference sequence). The CDR3 covers 18 residues. In the original analysis: Nucleated cell counts were estimated from reference gene primer amplification. Only in-frame clones appear in the TCRdb table, and some are missing; sequencing was by immunoSEQ multiplex PCR. From that table come the V and J calls and clone size; the DNA was used to work out D and trimming. The table includes some 670,000 clones, 90% detected once. This sequence joins TRBV7-9 and TRBJ2-7; 9 bases map to TRBD1. Sequencing input: peripheral blood. This sequence was found in a woman aged 18-29 years with acute or convalescent COVID-19. The CDR3 protein is CASSPPPGTGFTHYEQYF. The CDR3 nucleotides read TGTGCCAGCAGCCCGCCTCCCGGGACAGGGTTTACCCACTACGAGCAGTACTTC.